The rows below give T cell receptor beta chains drawn from one sample of a study of memory CD4+ T cells and cytomegalovirus serostatus. Method: immunoSEQ multiplex PCR; TCRdb's copy keeps in-frame clones and lacks some. The sample carries over 55,000 clones, less than 85% recorded once. The sequenced material came from memory CD4+ T cells from blood. These receptors came from an adult in good health and CMV-seronegative. CDR3s include the opening cysteine and the closing phenylalanine or tryptophan. A D gene is named only where the DNA matches it firmly. Where a row states a size, it is once, few, many or the class of an expanded clone; other rows omit it.

size,V,J,D,CDR3,DNA
few,TRBV28,TRBJ1-1,TRBD1,CASSTRQGTEAFF,TGTGCCAGCAGTACCCGACAGGGCACTGAAGCTTTCTTT
.,TRBV2,TRBJ2-7,.,CASRTTESYEQYF,TGTGCCAGCCGTACTACTGAATCCTACGAGCAGTACTTC
.,TRBV6-1,TRBJ2-7,.,CASSRIGEFHEQYF,TGTGCCAGCAGTCGGATCGGCGAGTTCCACGAGCAGTACTTC
.,TRBV15,TRBJ2-7,.,CATSREIDGYYEQYF,TGTGCCACCAGCAGAGAAATAGACGGTTACTACGAGCAGTACTTC
.,TRBV9,TRBJ2-7,.,CASSVAPAGPGSYEQYF,TGTGCCAGCAGCGTAGCCCCCGCCGGGCCTGGGAGCTACGAGCAGTACTTC
.,TRBV30,TRBJ2-7,TRBD1,CAWSRGPYEQYF,TGTGCCTGGAGTAGGGGGCCCTACGAGCAGTACTTC
.,TRBV5-5,TRBJ2-1,.,CASSHHEQFF,TGTGCCAGCAGTCACCATGAGCAGTTCTTC
few,TRBV6-5,TRBJ1-2,.,CASIGRAGPRGYTF,TGTGCCAGCATCGGGAGGGCGGGGCCGCGGGGCTACACCTTC
.,TRBV4-2,TRBJ2-2,TRBD2,CASSQGEGNTGELFF,TGTGCCAGCAGCCAAGGGGAGGGAAACACCGGGGAGCTGTTTTTT
.,TRBV4-1,TRBJ2-5,TRBD2,CASSQTGGETQYF,TGCGCCAGCAGCCAAACGGGAGGGGAGACCCAGTACTTC
.,TRBV5-1,TRBJ1-2,TRBD1,CASRPTTGADNYGYTF,TGCGCCAGCAGACCGACTACAGGGGCTGACAACTATGGCTACACCTTC
few,TRBV2,TRBJ2-3,.,CASNGRLQSTDTQYF,TGTGCCAGCAACGGCCGTCTCCAAAGCACAGATACGCAGTATTTT
.,TRBV11-2,TRBJ2-1,.,CASSLSSYNEQFF,TGTGCCAGCAGCTTAAGCTCCTACAATGAGCAGTTCTTC
.,TRBV4-2,TRBJ2-2,TRBD2,CASRPRGAGGQKAGELFF,TGTGCCAGCAGACCACGCGGGGCGGGGGGGCAGAAGGCCGGGGAGCTGTTTTTT
few,TRBV28,TRBJ1-5,.,CASSLWENILGRLRKSNQPQHF,TGTGCCAGCAGTTTATGGGAAAATATCTTGGGCCGCCTGAGGAAAAGCAATCAGCCCCAGCATTTT
.,TRBV19,TRBJ2-7,TRBD2,CASSMKAGVKEQYF,TGTGCCAGTAGTATGAAAGCGGGAGTGAAGGAGCAGTACTTC
.,TRBV5-6,TRBJ1-3,.,CASSLVGNTIYF,TGTGCCAGCAGCTTGGTAGGGAACACCATATATTTT